This TCR beta chain emerged from a study of cytomegalovirus exposure and HLA in healthy donors. Study-wide results and caveats: TCR beta V segments were, for the most part, productive about 87% or about 30% of the time in an earlier analysis.

This PCR relied on a set of 60 Vbeta primers and 13 Jbeta primers. Clones were read by immunoSEQ multiplex PCR, and TCRdb kept only the in-frame ones, dropping some. The table has tens of thousands of clones, 73% seen once; the top ten hold about 15%. Germline V gene sequence: CDR1 MNHEY, CDR2 SMNVEV (reference sequence). V was clipped by 5 bases and J by 1 base, with 17 bases between them. The CDR3 length is 16 residues. Comments on this clone: Its specificity is not known.

The chain links TRBV27 to TRBJ1-1; TRBD1 might be the D (6 bases). This receptor was identified in a woman between 35 and 50 years old in good health and CMV-seropositive. Source material: PBMCs. CDR3 in DNA: TGTGCCAGCAGTCCGGACCACAGGGTGGCGAACACTGAAGCTTTCTTT. As protein: CASSPDHRVANTEAFF.